Listed below are T cell receptor beta chains from one sample, sequenced in a study of cytomegalovirus exposure and HLA in healthy donors. TCRdb keeps only in-frame clones here, not all; method: immunoSEQ multiplex PCR. This table has roughly 150,000 clones, 65% to 70% appearing once. The sequencing sample was made of PBMCs. The receptor source for this set is a man aged 30-40 years in good health and CMV-seropositive. Each CDR3 is given with its conserved first and last residue. Each record gives: V gene, clone size, D gene, J gene, CDR3 DNA, CDR3 protein. D genes are given only for firm matches. Clone size appears in some rows only: once, few, many, or a class for an expanded clone.

v_call: TRBV7-3; clone_size: .; d_call: TRBD1; j_call: TRBJ2-3; cdr3_nt: TGTGCCAGCAGCCTCAACCGGGACAGGGCGGTAGATACGCAGTATTTT; cdr3_aa: CASSLNRDRAVDTQYF
v_call: TRBV6-6; clone_size: few; d_call: .; j_call: TRBJ2-2; cdr3_nt: TGTGCCAGCAGTTACTTAGGGGGAGGGGACACCGGGGAGCTGTTTTTT; cdr3_aa: CASSYLGGGDTGELFF
v_call: TRBV19; clone_size: .; d_call: .; j_call: TRBJ1-3; cdr3_nt: TGTGCCACCACCTTGTCGAGTCACTCTGCAAACACCATATATTTT; cdr3_aa: CATTLSSHSANTIYF
v_call: TRBV5-1; clone_size: .; d_call: TRBD1; j_call: TRBJ2-2; cdr3_nt: TGCGCCAGCAGCTTGTGGGACAGAAACACCGGGGAGCTGTTTTTT; cdr3_aa: CASSLWDRNTGELFF
v_call: TRBV10-3; clone_size: .; d_call: TRBD2; j_call: TRBJ2-7; cdr3_nt: TGTGCCATCACATCCGGGACTAGCTACTACGAGCAGTACTTC; cdr3_aa: CAITSGTSYYEQYF
v_call: TRBV27; clone_size: few; d_call: TRBD2; j_call: TRBJ2-5; cdr3_nt: TGTGCCAGCAGTTTAGCGGGAGGAGGGGAGACCCAGTACTTC; cdr3_aa: CASSLAGGGETQYF
v_call: TRBV6-6; clone_size: .; d_call: TRBD1; j_call: TRBJ1-5; cdr3_nt: TGTGCCAGCAGTTACTCACAGGGGAGCAATCAGCCCCAGCATTTT; cdr3_aa: CASSYSQGSNQPQHF
v_call: TRBV4-1; clone_size: once; d_call: .; j_call: TRBJ2-3; cdr3_nt: TGCGCCAGCAGCCAAGGGCCTCTGGAGACAGATACGCAGTATTTT; cdr3_aa: CASSQGPLETDTQYF
v_call: TRBV19; clone_size: few; d_call: TRBD2; j_call: TRBJ2-7; cdr3_nt: TGTGCCAGTAGTATGGAGGGACTACCTTTTTACGAGCAGTACTTC; cdr3_aa: CASSMEGLPFYEQYF
v_call: TRBV5-4; clone_size: .; d_call: .; j_call: TRBJ2-5; cdr3_nt: TGTGCCAGCAGCTTGGCCACTCACGTCGTTCAAGAGACCCAGTACTTC; cdr3_aa: CASSLATHVVQETQYF
v_call: TRBV7-3; clone_size: .; d_call: TRBD2; j_call: TRBJ2-2; cdr3_nt: TGTGCCAGCAGCATGCGGGAGACCGGGGAGCTGTTTTTT; cdr3_aa: CASSMRETGELFF
v_call: TRBV10-3; clone_size: .; d_call: .; j_call: TRBJ2-3; cdr3_nt: TGTGCCATCGGAGGAACAGTCGGGACAGATACGCAGTATTTT; cdr3_aa: CAIGGTVGTDTQYF
v_call: TRBV15; clone_size: .; d_call: .; j_call: TRBJ1-1; cdr3_nt: TGTGCCACCAGCAGAGACTGGAACACTGAAGCTTTCTTT; cdr3_aa: CATSRDWNTEAFF
v_call: TRBV4-2; clone_size: .; d_call: .; j_call: TRBJ2-1; cdr3_nt: TGTGCCAGCAGCCGGACCACAGGGGAGCAGTTCTTC; cdr3_aa: CASSRTTGEQFF
v_call: TRBV6-4; clone_size: few; d_call: .; j_call: TRBJ2-7; cdr3_nt: TGTGCCAGCAGTACCCAGGGCTACGAGCAGTACTTC; cdr3_aa: CASSTQGYEQYF
v_call: TRBV4-1; clone_size: .; d_call: .; j_call: TRBJ1-3; cdr3_nt: TGCGCCAGCAGCCAAGATTGGCCCGGAAACACCATATATTTT; cdr3_aa: CASSQDWPGNTIYF
v_call: TRBV29-1; clone_size: .; d_call: TRBD1; j_call: TRBJ2-3; cdr3_nt: TGCAGCGTTGATAGGGACAGGGGGTCCAGGCCCAGTTTT; cdr3_aa: CSVDRDRGSRPSF
v_call: TRBV13; clone_size: .; d_call: TRBD1; j_call: TRBJ1-2; cdr3_nt: TGTGCCAGCAGCTATGGGACAGCCCATGGTAGCTATGGCTACACCTTC; cdr3_aa: CASSYGTAHGSYGYTF
v_call: TRBV27; clone_size: .; d_call: TRBD2; j_call: TRBJ2-7; cdr3_nt: TGTGCCAGCAGGCCCCCCGGGACTAGCACCTACGAGCAGTACTTC; cdr3_aa: CASRPPGTSTYEQYF
v_call: TRBV27; clone_size: .; d_call: .; j_call: TRBJ1-1; cdr3_nt: TGTGCCAGCGGTCGCCAGGGGACCGGTGAAGCTTTCTTT; cdr3_aa: CASGRQGTGEAFF
v_call: TRBV19; clone_size: .; d_call: TRBD2; j_call: TRBJ2-3; cdr3_nt: TGTGCCAGCACGACCGGGAGGCTAATTAGCACAGATACGCAGTATTTT; cdr3_aa: CASTTGRLISTDTQYF
v_call: TRBV6-1; clone_size: once; d_call: .; j_call: TRBJ1-5; cdr3_nt: TGTGCCACCGTTGACAGCTGGGGTCAGCCCCAGCATTTT; cdr3_aa: CATVDSWGQPQHF
v_call: TRBV9; clone_size: .; d_call: .; j_call: TRBJ2-1; cdr3_nt: TGTGCCAGCAGCGTAGACTTCTACAATGAGCAGTTCTTC; cdr3_aa: CASSVDFYNEQFF
v_call: TRBV28; clone_size: once; d_call: .; j_call: TRBJ1-6; cdr3_nt: TGTGCCAGCAGTTTGGGGCCTCTGGGGAATAATTCACCCCTCCACTTT; cdr3_aa: CASSLGPLGNNSPLHF
v_call: TRBV11-2; clone_size: .; d_call: TRBD2; j_call: TRBJ2-1; cdr3_nt: TGTGCCAGCAGCTTAGATCCAGCGGGAGTTAGGAATGAGCAGTTCTTC; cdr3_aa: CASSLDPAGVRNEQFF
v_call: TRBV28; clone_size: .; d_call: .; j_call: TRBJ2-3; cdr3_nt: TGTGCCAGCAGTCTTCCCAGCGGCACAGATACGCAGTATTTT; cdr3_aa: CASSLPSGTDTQYF
v_call: TRBV25-1; clone_size: .; d_call: .; j_call: TRBJ1-3; cdr3_nt: TGTGCCAGCAGTGACGCCCCTAGTACTGGAAACACCATATATTTT; cdr3_aa: CASSDAPSTGNTIYF
v_call: TRBV6-1; clone_size: .; d_call: TRBD1; j_call: TRBJ2-3; cdr3_nt: TGTGCCAGCAGTGAAGGACAGGGGGCAGATACGCAGTATTTT; cdr3_aa: CASSEGQGADTQYF
v_call: TRBV28; clone_size: .; d_call: .; j_call: TRBJ1-5; cdr3_nt: TGTGCCAGCGCTAACCCAGCGGGCGGAGGCAATCAGCCCCAGCATTTT; cdr3_aa: CASANPAGGGNQPQHF
v_call: TRBV19; clone_size: .; d_call: TRBD2; j_call: TRBJ2-3; cdr3_nt: TGTGCCAGTAGTCGGGGACTAGCGGGTCGCACAGATACGCAGTATTTT; cdr3_aa: CASSRGLAGRTDTQYF
v_call: TRBV9; clone_size: few; d_call: .; j_call: TRBJ2-7; cdr3_nt: TGTGCCAGCAGCCCGACTGGGGGGACAGCAACCTACGAGCAGTACTTC; cdr3_aa: CASSPTGGTATYEQYF
v_call: TRBV11-3; clone_size: few; d_call: TRBD1; j_call: TRBJ2-1; cdr3_nt: TGTGCCAGCAGCTCCGGACAGGGTTCTTTGGATGAGCAGTTCTTC; cdr3_aa: CASSSGQGSLDEQFF
v_call: TRBV2; clone_size: once; d_call: .; j_call: TRBJ2-7; cdr3_nt: TGTGCCACAGACGGACAGACCAGACCTTACGAGCAGTACTTC; cdr3_aa: CATDGQTRPYEQYF
v_call: TRBV5-4; clone_size: .; d_call: .; j_call: TRBJ1-2; cdr3_nt: TGTGCCAGCAGCATGACCGCGGGGAACTATGGCTACACCTTC; cdr3_aa: CASSMTAGNYGYTF
v_call: TRBV10-3; clone_size: .; d_call: TRBD1; j_call: TRBJ2-7; cdr3_nt: TGTGCCATCAGCCGGACAGGATCCGCCTCCTACGAGCAGTACTTC; cdr3_aa: CAISRTGSASYEQYF
v_call: TRBV6-1; clone_size: .; d_call: .; j_call: TRBJ1-4; cdr3_nt: TGTGCCAGCGGAAGGACAGTAACTAATGAAAAACTGTTTTTT; cdr3_aa: CASGRTVTNEKLFF
v_call: TRBV9; clone_size: .; d_call: .; j_call: TRBJ1-1; cdr3_nt: TGTGCCAGCAGCGTATTCTCAACGCAGGTCAGGGGAGCTTTCTTT; cdr3_aa: CASSVFSTQVRGAFF
v_call: TRBV2; clone_size: .; d_call: .; j_call: TRBJ1-4; cdr3_nt: TGTGCCAGCAGTTACATGACAACTAATGAAAAACTGTTTTTT; cdr3_aa: CASSYMTTNEKLFF
v_call: TRBV4-1; clone_size: .; d_call: TRBD1; j_call: TRBJ1-2; cdr3_nt: TGCGCCAGCAGCCAGTTGACAGGGTCCCCTGGTGGCTACACCTTC; cdr3_aa: CASSQLTGSPGGYTF
v_call: TRBV2; clone_size: .; d_call: .; j_call: TRBJ1-2; cdr3_nt: TGTGCCAGTCGAACCGGAAACATCGGACAGCGTGGCTACACCTTC; cdr3_aa: CASRTGNIGQRGYTF
v_call: TRBV7-2; clone_size: once; d_call: .; j_call: TRBJ1-4; cdr3_nt: TGTGCCAGCAGCTTAGCGTCTGGGGCCCACAATGAAAAACTGTTTTTT; cdr3_aa: CASSLASGAHNEKLFF
v_call: TRBV6-5; clone_size: .; d_call: .; j_call: TRBJ1-2; cdr3_nt: TGTGCCAGCAGTTTAAGGGGGTACTATGGCTACACCTTC; cdr3_aa: CASSLRGYYGYTF
v_call: TRBV21-1; clone_size: .; d_call: .; j_call: TRBJ2-1; cdr3_nt: TGTGCCAGCAGCAAAGCCCGATGCGGGACCTCTGGGAATGAGCAGTTCTTC; cdr3_aa: CASSKARCGTSGNEQFF
v_call: TRBV11-2; clone_size: .; d_call: .; j_call: TRBJ2-3; cdr3_nt: TGTGCCAGCAGCTTAGACTACACAGATACGCAGTATTTT; cdr3_aa: CASSLDYTDTQYF